The TCR beta chain under discussion was sequenced for a study of CXCR3-negative and CXCR3-positive naive CD8 T cells. Study results and caveats: Naive CXCR3-negative and CXCR3-positive cells had similar TRBV-TRBJ usage; memory differed.

UMI-tagged TRB cDNA libraries were built via 5' RACE. TCRdb reprocessed the 5' RACE reads, keeping one entry per CDR3 protein, no DNA. The sample includes approximately 9,700 distinct CDR3 sequences. CDR1 SQVTM and CDR2 ANQGSEA come from the germline V gene. The CDR3 spans 13 residues. Considering frequency, this clonotype is medium-sized (0.01 to 0.1%). Its matching antigen is unknown. The clonotype comes from a human donor in good health. Some clones in this sample may be carry-over from other donors' samples. The V and J genes are TRBV29-1 and TRBJ2-3; TCRdb designates TRBD2, a call that cannot be tested without DNA. Material: naive CXCR3- CD8+ T cells from blood. This sample's subset: CD45RO-CCR7+CD27+CD95- naive CD8+ T cells lacking CXCR3 (TNR3-). CDR3 residues: CSVAGGREDTQYF.